This T cell receptor beta chain was sequenced in a study of T cells in women clearing cervical HPV infection. Study in general: Case blood was drawn when the lesion was first found; control blood after infection became undetectable. For cases, blood was sampled a median approximately 150 days after lesion detection, interquartile range roughly 80 to 220 days.

immunoSEQ multiplex PCR used an average of around 1,200 ng genomic DNA. This table comes from immunoSEQ multiplex PCR, and its TCRdb copy is limited to in-frame clones, with some not included. This table lists 44,000 or so clones. V lost 0 bases and J lost 5, with 10 bases in between. Germline-derived CDR1 and CDR2 are LGHNA and YNFKEQ. The length of the CDR3 is 14 residues. Cervical HPV DNA detected by MY09/MY11 PCR, typed by dot-blot. In regard to this clone: The read ends 3 residues early relative to the CDR3; the germline J gene fills the gap.

This rearrangement joins TRBV4-2 to TRBJ1-1; the D gene is possibly TRBD1 (5 bases). The receptor was derived from a woman between 18 and 69 years old with a cervical HPV16 infection that either progressed to CIN3+ or cleared (not recorded which). Sequencing was carried out using blood buffy coat. The DNA read from the CDR3 is TGTGCCAGCAGCCAAGATCAGGGAATGACTGAA. Its protein product is CASSQDQGMTE. The complete CDR3 sequence is CASSQDQGMTEAFF.